This entry concerns a single T cell receptor (beta chain). The sample belongs to a study of blood T cell repertoires in COVID-19. Study-level information: COVID-19 samples from acute and convalescent phases originated in the United States, Italy and Spain. In each case, the material was cDNA or gDNA derived from T cells, B-cell-depleted T cells, or PBMCs.

In the study's own analysis: Estimation of nucleated cell counts relied on the amplification of reference gene primers. Only in-frame clones appear in the TCRdb table, and some are missing; sequencing was by immunoSEQ multiplex PCR. D and trimming come from the DNA, and the V and J calls and clone size come from that table. The sample records roughly 380,000 clones, about 85% being singletons. The CDR3 has 13 residues. V dropped 3 bases and J dropped 7 bases, with 10 bases sitting between them. This sequence joins TRBV12-3 or TRBV12-4 and TRBJ1-3, with a tentative D call TRBD1 (6 bases). This clonotype was obtained from a young woman with acute or convalescent COVID-19. Material: peripheral blood. The chain's CDR3 is CASSLQGRNTIYF. CDR3 bases: TGTGCCAGCAGTTTGCAGGGGCGGAACACCATATATTTT.